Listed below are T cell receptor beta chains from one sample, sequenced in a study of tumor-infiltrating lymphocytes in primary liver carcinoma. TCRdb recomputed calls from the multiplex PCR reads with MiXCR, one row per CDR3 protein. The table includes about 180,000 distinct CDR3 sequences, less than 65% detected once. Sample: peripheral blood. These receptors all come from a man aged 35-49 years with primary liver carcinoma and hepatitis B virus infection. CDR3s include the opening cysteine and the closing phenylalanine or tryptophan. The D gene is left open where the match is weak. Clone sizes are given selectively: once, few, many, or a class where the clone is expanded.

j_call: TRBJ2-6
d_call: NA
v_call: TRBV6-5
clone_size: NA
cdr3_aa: CASSDSAGANVLTF
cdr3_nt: TGTGCCAGCAGTGACAGTGCGGGGGCCAACGTCCTGACTTTC

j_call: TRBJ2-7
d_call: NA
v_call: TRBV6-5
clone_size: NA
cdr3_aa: CASSYKPRGSGEQYF
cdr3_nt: TGTGCCAGCAGTTACAAGCCCAGGGGATCGGGCGAGCAGTACTTC

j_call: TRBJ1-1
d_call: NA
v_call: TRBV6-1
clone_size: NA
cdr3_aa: CASSEIGGARAPTEAFF
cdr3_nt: TGTGCCAGCAGTGAAATCGGAGGGGCGCGAGCTCCTACTGAAGCTTTCTTT

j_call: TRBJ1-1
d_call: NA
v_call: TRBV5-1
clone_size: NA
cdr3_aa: CASSLDRMNTEAFF
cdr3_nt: TGCGCCAGCAGCTTGGACAGGATGAACACTGAAGCTTTCTTT

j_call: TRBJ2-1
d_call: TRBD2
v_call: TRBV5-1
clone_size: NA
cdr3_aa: CASSTYASGSSYNEQFF
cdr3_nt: TGCGCCAGCAGCACCTACGCAAGCGGGAGCTCCTACAATGAGCAGTTCTTC

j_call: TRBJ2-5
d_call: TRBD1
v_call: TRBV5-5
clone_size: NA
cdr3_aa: CATSLIPTGGGGETQYF
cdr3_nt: TGTGCCACCAGCTTGATACCGACAGGGGGTGGGGGAGAGACCCAGTACTTC

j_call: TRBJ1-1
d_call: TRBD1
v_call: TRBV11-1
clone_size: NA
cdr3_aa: CASNQPPTGVGSTEAFF
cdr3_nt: TGCGCCAGCAACCAACCTCCGACAGGGGTAGGTTCCACTGAAGCTTTCTTT

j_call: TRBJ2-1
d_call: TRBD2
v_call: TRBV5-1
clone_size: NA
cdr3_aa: CASSWTSGRGYNEQFF
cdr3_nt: TGCGCCAGCAGCTGGACCAGCGGGAGGGGGTACAATGAGCAGTTCTTC

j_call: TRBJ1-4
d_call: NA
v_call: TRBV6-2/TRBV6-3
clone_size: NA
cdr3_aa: CASSYGGANEKLFF
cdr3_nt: TGTGCCAGCAGTTACGGGGGTGCTAATGAAAAACTGTTTTTT

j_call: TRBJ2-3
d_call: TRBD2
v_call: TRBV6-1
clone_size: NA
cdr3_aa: CASSGDWTRTQYF
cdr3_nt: TGTGCCAGCAGTGGGGACTGGACTAGGACGCAGTATTTT

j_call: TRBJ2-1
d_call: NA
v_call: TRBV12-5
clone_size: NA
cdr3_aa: CASGLVLGSSNEQFF
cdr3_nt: TGTGCTAGTGGTTTGGTACTAGGCAGTTCCAATGAGCAGTTCTTC

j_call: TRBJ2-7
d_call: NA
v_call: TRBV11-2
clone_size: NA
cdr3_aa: CASSTIGGKMSEQYF
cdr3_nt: TGTGCCAGCAGCACGATAGGCGGGAAGATGAGCGAGCAGTACTTC

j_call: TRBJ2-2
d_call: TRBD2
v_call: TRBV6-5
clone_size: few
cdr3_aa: CAGRTSGSTGELFF
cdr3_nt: TGTGCCGGAAGGACTAGCGGGTCCACCGGGGAGCTGTTTTTT

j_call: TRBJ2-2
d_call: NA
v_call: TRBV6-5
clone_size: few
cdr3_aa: CASSYSDTFTGELFF
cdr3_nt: TGTGCCAGCAGTTACTCGGACACCTTCACCGGGGAGCTGTTTTTT

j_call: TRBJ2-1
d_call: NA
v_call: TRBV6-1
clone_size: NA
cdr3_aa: CASSELGQWNEQFF
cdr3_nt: TGTGCCAGCAGTGAACTTGGACAGTGGAATGAGCAGTTCTTC

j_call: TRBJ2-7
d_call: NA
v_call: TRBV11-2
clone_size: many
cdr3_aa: CASSRDSDLYEQYF
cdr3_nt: TGTGCCAGCAGCCGGGACTCGGACTTATACGAGCAGTACTTC

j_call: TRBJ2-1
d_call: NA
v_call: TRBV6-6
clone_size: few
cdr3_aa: CASSYSPTGPTSEQFF
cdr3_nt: TGTGCCAGCAGTTACTCACCGACAGGGCCGACTAGTGAGCAGTTCTTC

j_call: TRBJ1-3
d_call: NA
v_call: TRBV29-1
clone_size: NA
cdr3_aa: CSVEEGPILSGNTIYF
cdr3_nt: TGCAGCGTTGAAGAGGGGCCAATACTTTCTGGAAACACCATATATTTT